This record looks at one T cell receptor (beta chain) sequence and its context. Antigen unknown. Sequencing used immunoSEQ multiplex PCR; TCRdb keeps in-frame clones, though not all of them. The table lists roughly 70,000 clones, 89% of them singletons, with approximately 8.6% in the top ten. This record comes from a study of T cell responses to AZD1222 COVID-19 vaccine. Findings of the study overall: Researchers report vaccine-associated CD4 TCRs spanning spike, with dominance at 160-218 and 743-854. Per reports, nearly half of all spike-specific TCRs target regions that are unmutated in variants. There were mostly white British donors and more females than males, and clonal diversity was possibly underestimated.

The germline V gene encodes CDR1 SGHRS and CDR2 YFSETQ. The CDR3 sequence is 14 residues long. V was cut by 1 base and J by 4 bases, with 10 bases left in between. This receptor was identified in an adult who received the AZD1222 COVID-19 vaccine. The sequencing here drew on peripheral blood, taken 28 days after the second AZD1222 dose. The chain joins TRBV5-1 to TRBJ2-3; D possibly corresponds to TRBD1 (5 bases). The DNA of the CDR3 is TGCGCCAGCAGCTTGTCGGCAGGGTCAGATACGCAGTATTTT. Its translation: CASSLSAGSDTQYF.